A selection of T cell receptor beta chains follows, all from one sample in a study of OX40 agonist ivuxolimab in advanced cancers. The assay was immunoSEQ multiplex PCR, and TCRdb's table has in-frame clones only and misses some. The profile shows tens of thousands of clones, roughly 86% of them singletons. The input for sequencing was CD4+ or CD8+ T cells sorted from blood, taken in a trial of the OX40 agonist ivuxolimab. These receptors were collected from an adult with an advanced solid tumor such as melanoma, head and neck, liver or kidney cancer. The CDR3 runs from the conserved cysteine through the conserved F or W. D genes are given only for firm matches. The size of a clone is reported for some rows only, either as once, few or many, or as a class for expanded clones.

>NA|TRBV5-4|TRBJ1-2|NA
CASSREGGNYGYTF
TGTGCCAGCAGCCGGGAGGGGGGCAACTATGGCTACACCTTC
>NA|TRBV2|TRBJ1-1|NA
CASSEAARNTEAFF
TGTGCCAGCAGTGAAGCGGCCCGGAACACTGAAGCTTTCTTT
>NA|TRBV14|TRBJ2-2|NA
CASSFYKGRYTGELFF
TGTGCCAGCAGCTTTTACAAGGGGCGATACACCGGGGAGCTGTTTTTT
>NA|TRBV5-5|TRBJ2-3|NA
CASSPGPSDTQYF
TGTGCCAGCAGCCCGGGACCCTCGGATACGCAGTATTTT
>NA|TRBV6-5|TRBJ2-7|TRBD1
CASSGDRDRSYEQYF
TGTGCCAGCAGTGGAGACCGGGACAGGTCCTACGAGCAGTACTTC
>NA|TRBV10-3|TRBJ2-1|NA
CAIRARRTSGNEQFF
TGTGCCATCAGGGCCCGGAGGACATCAGGGAATGAGCAGTTCTTC
>NA|TRBV2|TRBJ2-3|TRBD1
CATKRLRGRTDTQYF
TGTGCCACCAAACGACTCAGGGGGCGCACAGATACGCAGTATTTT
>NA|TRBV28|TRBJ2-5|NA
CASLHPGARVETQYF
TGTGCCAGCCTCCATCCGGGGGCTCGTGTAGAGACCCAGTACTTC
>NA|TRBV4-3|TRBJ1-6|NA
CASSQGQGMNSPLHF
TGCGCCAGCAGCCAAGGGCAGGGTATGAATTCACCCCTCCACTTT
>NA|TRBV6-1|TRBJ2-7|TRBD2
CASRLAGVWYEQYF
TGTGCCAGTCGACTAGCGGGAGTGTGGTACGAGCAGTACTTC
>NA|TRBV28|TRBJ2-2|TRBD2
CASSLVAGNTGELFF
TGTGCCAGCAGTTTGGTAGCGGGGAACACCGGGGAGCTGTTTTTT
>NA|TRBV27|TRBJ1-2|NA
CASSQGGYGYTF
TGTGCCAGCAGCCAAGGGGGGTATGGCTACACCTTC
>once|TRBV11-3|TRBJ2-5|NA
CASSLDGRKETQYF
TGTGCCAGCAGCTTAGATGGGAGGAAAGAGACCCAGTACTTC
>NA|TRBV28|TRBJ1-2|TRBD1
CASGRDRGSGGYTF
TGTGCCAGCGGGAGGGACAGGGGGTCGGGCGGCTACACCTTC
>NA|TRBV4-1|TRBJ1-1|NA
CASSQEGFDSLGEAFF
TGCGCCAGCAGCCAAGAAGGCTTCGACAGCCTCGGTGAAGCTTTCTTT
>NA|TRBV5-4|TRBJ2-7|TRBD2
CASSLSGGASYEQYF
TGTGCCAGCAGCCTTAGCGGGGGGGCGTCGTACGAGCAGTACTTC
>NA|TRBV2|TRBJ1-6|NA
CASREQSSYNSPLHF
TGTGCCAGCAGGGAACAAAGCTCCTATAATTCACCCCTCCACTTT
>once|TRBV5-6|TRBJ2-5|TRBD2
CASSPGTARGEQYF
TGTGCCAGCAGCCCCGGGACTGCCCGGGGGGAGCAGTACTTC
>NA|TRBV19|TRBJ2-3|NA
CASSPPGRLPTSGTDTQYF
TGTGCCAGTAGTCCCCCTGGGCGACTCCCAACCTCCGGCACAGATACGCAGTATTTT
>few|TRBV5-3|TRBJ1-2|NA
CARSSIRRGYTF
TGTGCCAGAAGCTCAATTCGACGGGGCTACACCTTC
>NA|TRBV18|TRBJ2-5|NA
CASSPGGTRETQYF
TGTGCCAGCTCACCCGGGGGAACGAGGGAGACCCAGTACTTC
>once|TRBV19|TRBJ2-5|TRBD1
CASSIWSGGPKETQYF
TGTGCCAGTAGTATCTGGTCAGGGGGACCTAAAGAGACCCAGTACTTC
>NA|TRBV19|TRBJ1-5|NA
CASSIDGPGFAQPQHF
TGTGCCAGTAGTATAGATGGCCCGGGTTTCGCTCAGCCCCAGCATTTT
>NA|TRBV28|TRBJ2-5|NA
CASRWTGQETQYF
TGTGCCAGCAGATGGACTGGACAAGAGACCCAGTACTTC
>NA|TRBV7-3|TRBJ1-2|TRBD1
CASSQQGAGSVYTF
TGTGCCAGCAGCCAACAGGGGGCAGGTAGTGTCTACACCTTC
>NA|TRBV9|TRBJ2-3|NA
CASSVVPGGPGDTQYF
TGTGCCAGCAGCGTAGTCCCCGGGGGGCCTGGAGATACGCAGTATTTT
>NA|TRBV28|TRBJ1-5|NA
CASSLGRYSNQSQHF
TGTGCCAGCAGTTTGGGCAGATATAGCAATCAGTCCCAGCATTTT
>NA|TRBV12-5|TRBJ2-7|NA
CASGLGAGRNEQYF
TGTGCTAGTGGTTTGGGGGCGGGAAGGAACGAGCAGTACTTC
>once|TRBV7-9|TRBJ1-4|NA
CASSTQGIATNEKLFF
TGTGCCAGCAGCACTCAGGGGATTGCAACTAATGAAAAACTGTTTTTT
>once|TRBV5-4|TRBJ2-7|TRBD1
CASSSRQGSRYEQYF
TGTGCCAGCAGCTCCCGACAGGGGTCGAGGTACGAGCAGTACTTC
>NA|TRBV4-1|TRBJ1-2|TRBD1
CASSQPGQSYTF
TGCGCCAGCAGCCAACCGGGACAGAGCTACACCTTC
>NA|TRBV7-2|TRBJ2-7|NA
CASSLVSASYEQYF
TGTGCCAGCAGCTTAGTTTCAGCCTCCTACGAGCAGTACTTC
>once|TRBV7-9|TRBJ1-1|TRBD1
CASKRQGALEAFF
TGTGCCAGCAAGCGACAGGGGGCTTTAGAAGCTTTCTTT
>NA|TRBV7-2|TRBJ2-3|TRBD2
CASRMALAGGLRDTQYF
TGTGCCAGCAGAATGGCCCTAGCGGGGGGGCTCAGAGATACGCAGTATTTT
>NA|TRBV15|TRBJ2-5|TRBD2
CATSRDQRGEETQYF
TGTGCCACCAGCAGAGATCAACGGGGGGAAGAGACCCAGTACTTC
>NA|TRBV7-2|TRBJ1-1|NA
CASSLGGAGGTEAFF
TGTGCCAGCAGCTTAGGGGGGGCTGGTGGTACTGAAGCTTTCTTT
>NA|TRBV5-6|TRBJ2-2|TRBD2
CASSLGQGGFDTGELFF
TGTGCCAGCAGCTTGGGTCAGGGAGGGTTCGACACCGGGGAGCTGTTTTTT
>NA|TRBV5-4|TRBJ2-7|TRBD2
CASSPVGGGTYEQYF
TGTGCCAGCAGCCCAGTTGGCGGGGGGACCTACGAGCAGTACTTC
>NA|TRBV11-3|TRBJ2-5|NA
CASSWGSEETQYF
TGTGCCAGCAGCTGGGGATCGGAAGAGACCCAGTACTTC
>NA|TRBV12-5|TRBJ1-1|NA
CASGWPLGGFLTEAFF
TGTGCTAGTGGTTGGCCCCTCGGAGGGTTCCTCACTGAAGCTTTCTTT
>NA|TRBV18|TRBJ2-1|TRBD2
CASSPLGTSGTRSSYNEQFF
TGTGCCAGCTCACCTCTCGGGACTAGCGGGACGAGGAGCTCCTACAATGAGCAGTTCTTC
>NA|TRBV5-4|TRBJ1-1|NA
CASSLESQGANTEAFF
TGTGCCAGCAGCTTGGAATCCCAGGGAGCGAACACTGAAGCTTTCTTT
>once|TRBV18|TRBJ1-1|NA
CASSPRMNTEAFF
TGTGCCAGCTCACCACGCATGAACACTGAAGCTTTCTTT
>NA|TRBV19|TRBJ1-1|TRBD1
CATILINRGRTEAFF
TGTGCCACCATCCTCATAAACAGGGGGAGGACTGAAGCTTTCTTT
>NA|TRBV2|TRBJ1-4|NA
CASRDIRGTRVIDEKLFF
TGTGCCAGCAGGGACATAAGGGGGACTAGGGTAATTGATGAAAAACTGTTTTTT
>NA|TRBV2|TRBJ2-2|TRBD2
CASSVGTSGRAGELFF
TGTGCCAGCAGTGTCGGGACTAGCGGGAGGGCCGGGGAGCTGTTTTTT
>NA|TRBV15|TRBJ1-4|NA
CATRQGLTNEKLFF
TGTGCCACCAGACAGGGCTTGACTAATGAAAAACTGTTTTTT
>once|TRBV30|TRBJ1-6|NA
CAWSVRGSSYNSPLHF
TGTGCCTGGAGTGTACGGGGGAGCTCCTATAATTCACCCCTCCACTTT
>NA|TRBV27|TRBJ1-6|NA
CASRGRPFNSPLHF
TGTGCCAGCAGGGGACGGCCTTTTAATTCACCCCTCCACTTT
>NA|TRBV9|TRBJ1-3|NA
CASSPTGGNTIYF
TGTGCCAGCAGTCCAACCGGTGGAAACACCATATATTTT
>NA|TRBV5-1|TRBJ2-7|NA
CASSLGWGPSYEQYF
TGCGCCAGCAGCTTAGGATGGGGGCCCTCCTACGAGCAGTACTTC